This T cell receptor (beta chain) was sequenced in a study of CD8 T cells in Susac syndrome. The RNA, 0.5 to 1 ug, was put through reverse transcription using random hexamers. Amplification of TCR beta CDR3 by immunoSEQ multiplex PCR spanned 54 Vbeta and 13 Jbeta. A single record per CDR3 protein comes from TCRdb applying MiXCR to the immunoSEQ multiplex PCR reads. There are 200,000 to 300,000 distinct CDR3 sequences in the sample; about 96% occur only once, and around 0.093% lies in the top ten. Trimming left V 0 bases short and J 3 bases short, with 9 bases between. Germline CDR1 reads LNHNV; CDR2 reads YYDKDF (reference sequence). The CDR3 runs 14 residues.

The source of this sequence is a human donor with Susac syndrome. The specimen sequenced was CD4+ T cells from PBMCs. V and J are TRBV15 and TRBJ2-7; no firm D call. The DNA for the CDR3 is TGTGCCACCAGCAGAGACACCCCCCTCTACGAGCAGTACTTC. Translated, it gives CATSRDTPLYEQYF. The full variable domain, its missing parts supplied by reference TRBV15 and TRBJ2-7, is DAMVIQNPRYQVTQFGKPVTLSCSQTLNHNVMYWYQQKSSQAPKLLFHYYDKDFNNEADTPDNFQSRRPNTSFCFLDIRSPGLGDTAMYLCATSRDTPLYEQYFGPGTRLTVT.